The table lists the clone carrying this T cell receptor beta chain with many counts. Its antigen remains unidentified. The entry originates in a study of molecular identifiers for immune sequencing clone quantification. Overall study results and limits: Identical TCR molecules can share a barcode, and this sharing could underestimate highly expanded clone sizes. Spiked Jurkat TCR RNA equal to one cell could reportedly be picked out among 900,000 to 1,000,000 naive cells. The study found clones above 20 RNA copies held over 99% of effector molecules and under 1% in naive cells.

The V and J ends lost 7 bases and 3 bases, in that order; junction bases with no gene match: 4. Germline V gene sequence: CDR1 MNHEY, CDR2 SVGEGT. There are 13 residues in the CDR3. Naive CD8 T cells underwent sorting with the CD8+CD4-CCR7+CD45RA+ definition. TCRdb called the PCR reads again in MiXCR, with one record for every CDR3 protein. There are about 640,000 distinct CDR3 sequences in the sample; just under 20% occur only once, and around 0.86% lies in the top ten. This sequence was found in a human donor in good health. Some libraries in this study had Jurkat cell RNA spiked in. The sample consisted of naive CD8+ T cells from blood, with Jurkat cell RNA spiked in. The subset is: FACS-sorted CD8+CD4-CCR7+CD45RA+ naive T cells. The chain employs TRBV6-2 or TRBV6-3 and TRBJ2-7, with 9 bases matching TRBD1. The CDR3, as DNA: TGTGCCAGCATGGGGGACAGGGTCTACGAGCAGTACTTC. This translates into CASMGDRVYEQYF.